This T cell receptor beta chain was sequenced during a study of T cell responses to AZD1222 COVID-19 vaccine. The germline V gene encodes CDR1 MNHEY and CDR2 SVGAGI. There are 16 residues in the CDR3. V lost 2 bases and J 0 bases, leaving 11 bases between the germline ends. Profiled with immunoSEQ multiplex PCR; TCRdb holds only in-frame clones, not every one. Here the sample spans roughly 100,000 clones, 85% to 90% being singletons. This TCR was sampled from an adult in good health. Sequenced here: peripheral blood, sampled on day 0 of AZD1222 vaccination. The rearrangement uses TRBV6-5 and TRBJ1-5, with no clear D. CDR3 sequence reads: CASSYGGPYSNQPQHF. CDR3 DNA sequence: TGTGCCAGCAGTTACGGTGGGCCGTATAGCAATCAGCCCCAGCATTTT.